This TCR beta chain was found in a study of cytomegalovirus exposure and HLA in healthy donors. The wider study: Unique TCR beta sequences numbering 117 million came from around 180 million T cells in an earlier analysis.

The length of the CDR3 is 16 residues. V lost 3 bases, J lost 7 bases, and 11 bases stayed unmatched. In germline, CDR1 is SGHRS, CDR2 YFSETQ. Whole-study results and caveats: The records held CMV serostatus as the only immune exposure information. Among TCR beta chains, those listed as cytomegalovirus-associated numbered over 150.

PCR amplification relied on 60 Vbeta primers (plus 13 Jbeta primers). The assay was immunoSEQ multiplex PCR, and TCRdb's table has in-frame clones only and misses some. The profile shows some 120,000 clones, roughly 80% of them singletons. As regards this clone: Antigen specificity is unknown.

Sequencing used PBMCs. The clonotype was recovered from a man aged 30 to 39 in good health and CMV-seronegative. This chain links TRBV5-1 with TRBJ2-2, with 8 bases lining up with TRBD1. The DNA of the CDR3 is TGCGCCAGCAGCTCGTCAGGGGGCGCAGAGGGCGGGGAGCTGTTTTTT. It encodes CASSSSGGAEGGELFF.